This T cell receptor (beta chain) was recorded in a study of blood T cell repertoires in COVID-19. This CDR3 region has 13 residues. The V segment lost 5 bases and the J segment 6 bases; nucleotides outside the gene matches: 6. The germline CDR1 and CDR2 sequences are SQVTM and ANQGSEA. Clones were sequenced by immunoSEQ multiplex PCR, and TCRdb holds only the in-frame ones, with some missing. The sample lists approximately 170,000 clones, about 83% occurring once. The V and J genes are TRBV29-1 and TRBJ2-1; 8 nucleotides match TRBD1. Sequencing used peripheral blood. The receptor's source is a man aged 65 to 79 who had recovered from COVID-19. The CDR3 here is CSVSPGQVNEQFF. DNA of the CDR3: TGCAGCGTTAGCCCGGGACAGGTCAATGAGCAGTTCTTC.